This TCR beta chain was sequenced in a study of graft-versus-host responses after intestinal transplantation. Here immunoSEQ multiplex PCR was the method, and the copy in TCRdb shows in-frame clones only, minus some. Found here are about 120,000 clones, more than 85% of them singletons; the top ten hold more than 0.9%. The CDR3 extends over 16 amino acids. Germline loops: CDR1 SGHRS, CDR2 YFSETQ. V shed 2 bases, J shed 5 bases, and the junction held 10 bases outside the gene matches. With respect to this clone: Its antigen is still unknown.

The chain joins TRBV5-1 to TRBJ2-1, with TRBD2 matching over 7 bases. The sequences come from unstimulated CD8+ T cells sorted from spleen or lymph node cells, collected before transplant. The receptor was derived from a human donor who was the organ donor for an intestinal transplant. This chain's CDR3 is CASSLLAGRTHNEQFF. The CDR3 nucleotides read TGCGCCAGCAGCTTATTAGCCGGGAGGACCCACAATGAGCAGTTCTTC.